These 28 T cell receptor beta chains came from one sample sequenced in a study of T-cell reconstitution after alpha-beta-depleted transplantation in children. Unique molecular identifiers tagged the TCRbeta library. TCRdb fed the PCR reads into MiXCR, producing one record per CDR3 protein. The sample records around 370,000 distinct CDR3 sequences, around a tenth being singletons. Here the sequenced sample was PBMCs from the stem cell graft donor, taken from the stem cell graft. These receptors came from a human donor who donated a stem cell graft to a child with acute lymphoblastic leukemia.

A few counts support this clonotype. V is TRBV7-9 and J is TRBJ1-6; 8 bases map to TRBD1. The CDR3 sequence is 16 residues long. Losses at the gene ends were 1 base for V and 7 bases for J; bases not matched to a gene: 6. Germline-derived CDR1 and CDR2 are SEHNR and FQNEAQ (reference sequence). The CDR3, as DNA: TGTGCCAGCAGCTTAGGACCTGACAGGGGAAATTCACCCCTCCACTTT. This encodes CASSLGPDRGNSPLHF.

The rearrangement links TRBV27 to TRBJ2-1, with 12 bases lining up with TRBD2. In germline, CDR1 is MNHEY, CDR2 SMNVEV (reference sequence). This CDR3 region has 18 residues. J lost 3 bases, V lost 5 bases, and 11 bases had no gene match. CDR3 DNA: TGTGCCAGCAGTCATCGACTAGCGGGAGCTCGGGGCTACAATGAGCAGTTCTTC. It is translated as CASSHRLAGARGYNEQFF.

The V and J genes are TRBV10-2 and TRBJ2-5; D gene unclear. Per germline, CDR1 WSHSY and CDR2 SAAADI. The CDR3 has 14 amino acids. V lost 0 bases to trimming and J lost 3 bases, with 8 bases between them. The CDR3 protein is CASSESNREETQYF. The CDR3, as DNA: TGCGCCAGCAGTGAGTCGAACCGGGAAGAGACCCAGTACTTC.

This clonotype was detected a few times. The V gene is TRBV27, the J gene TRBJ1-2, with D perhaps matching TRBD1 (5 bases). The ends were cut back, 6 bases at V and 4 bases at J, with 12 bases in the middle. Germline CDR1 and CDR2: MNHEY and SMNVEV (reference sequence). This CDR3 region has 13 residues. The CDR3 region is CASRGMGTYGYTF. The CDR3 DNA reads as TGTGCCAGCAGAGGAATGGGGACCTATGGCTACACCTTC.

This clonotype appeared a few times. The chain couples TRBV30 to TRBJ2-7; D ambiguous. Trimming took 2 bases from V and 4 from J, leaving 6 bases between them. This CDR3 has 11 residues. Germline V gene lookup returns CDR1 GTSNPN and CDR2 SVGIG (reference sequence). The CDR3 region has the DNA TGTGCCTGGAGTCAAGGGTACGAGCAGTACTTC. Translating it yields CAWSQGYEQYF. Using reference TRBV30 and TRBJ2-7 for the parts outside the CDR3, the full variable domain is SQTIHQWPATLVQPVGSPLSLECTVEGTSNPNLYWYRQAAGRGLQLLFYSVGIGQISSEVPQNLSASRPQDRQFILSSKKLLLSDSGFYLCAWSQGYEQYFGPGTRLTVT.

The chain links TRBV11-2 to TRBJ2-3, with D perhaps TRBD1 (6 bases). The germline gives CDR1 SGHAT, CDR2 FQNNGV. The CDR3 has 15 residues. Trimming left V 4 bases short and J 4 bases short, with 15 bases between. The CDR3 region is CASSSTLSGADTQYF. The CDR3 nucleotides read TGTGCCAGCAGCTCGACATTATCAGGGGCAGATACGCAGTATTTT.

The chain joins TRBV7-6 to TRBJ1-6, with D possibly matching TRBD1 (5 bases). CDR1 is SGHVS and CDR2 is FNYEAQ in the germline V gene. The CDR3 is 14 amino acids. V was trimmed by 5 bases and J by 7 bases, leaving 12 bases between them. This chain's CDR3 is CASSIDRRNSPLHF. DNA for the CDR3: TGTGCCAGCAGCATAGACAGACGGAATTCACCCCTCCACTTT.

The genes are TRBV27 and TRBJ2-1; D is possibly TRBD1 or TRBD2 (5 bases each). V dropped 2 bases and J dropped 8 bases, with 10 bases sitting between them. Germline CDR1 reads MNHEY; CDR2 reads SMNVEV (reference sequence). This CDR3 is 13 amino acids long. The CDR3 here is CASSLAGRDEQFF. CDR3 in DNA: TGTGCCAGCAGTTTAGCAGGGCGGGATGAGCAGTTCTTC.

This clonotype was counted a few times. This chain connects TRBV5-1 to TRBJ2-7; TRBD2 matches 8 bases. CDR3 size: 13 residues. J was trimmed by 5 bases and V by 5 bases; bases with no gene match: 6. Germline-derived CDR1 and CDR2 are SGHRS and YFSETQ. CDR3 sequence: CASSASGFDEQYF. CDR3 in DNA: TGCGCCAGCAGTGCTAGCGGGTTCGACGAGCAGTACTTC.

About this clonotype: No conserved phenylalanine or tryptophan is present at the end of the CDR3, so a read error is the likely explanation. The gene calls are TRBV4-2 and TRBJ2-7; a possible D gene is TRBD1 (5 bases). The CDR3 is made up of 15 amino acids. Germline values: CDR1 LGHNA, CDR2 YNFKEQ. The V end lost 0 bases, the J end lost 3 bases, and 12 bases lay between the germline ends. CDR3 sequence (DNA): TGTGCCAGCAGCCAAGATGAAACGCAGGGCTACGAGCAGTACTTA. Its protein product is CASSQDETQGYEQYL.

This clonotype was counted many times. The CDR3, as DNA: TGTGCCAGCAGTGAAGCCAGGACAGGGCAAGAGACCCAGTACTTC. Its translation: CASSEARTGQETQYF. The rearrangement links TRBV2 to TRBJ2-5; 8 positions match TRBD1. This CDR3 contains 15 residues. The J segment lost 2 bases and the V segment lost 0 bases, leaving 2 bases of the junction unmatched. Germline V lookup: CDR1 SNHLY, CDR2 FYNNEI.

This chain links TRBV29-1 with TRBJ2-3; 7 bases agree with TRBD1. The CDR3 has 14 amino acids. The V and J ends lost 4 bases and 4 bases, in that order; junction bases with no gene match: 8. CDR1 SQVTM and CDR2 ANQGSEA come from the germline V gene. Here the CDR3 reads CSVGDREVADTQYF. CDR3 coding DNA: TGCAGCGTTGGCGACAGGGAAGTGGCAGATACGCAGTATTTT.

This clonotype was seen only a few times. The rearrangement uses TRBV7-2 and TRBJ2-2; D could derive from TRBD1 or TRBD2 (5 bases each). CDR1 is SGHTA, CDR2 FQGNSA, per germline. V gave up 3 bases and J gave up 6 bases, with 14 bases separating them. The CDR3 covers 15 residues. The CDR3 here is CASSFEGPGPGELFF. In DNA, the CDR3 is TGTGCCAGCAGCTTTGAGGGACCCGGACCCGGGGAGCTGTTTTTT.

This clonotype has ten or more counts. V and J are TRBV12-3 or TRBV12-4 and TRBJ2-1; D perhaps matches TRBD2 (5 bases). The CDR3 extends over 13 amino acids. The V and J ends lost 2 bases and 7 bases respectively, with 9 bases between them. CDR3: CASSLNRGNEQFF. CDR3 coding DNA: TGTGCCAGCAGTTTAAATCGCGGGAATGAGCAGTTCTTC.

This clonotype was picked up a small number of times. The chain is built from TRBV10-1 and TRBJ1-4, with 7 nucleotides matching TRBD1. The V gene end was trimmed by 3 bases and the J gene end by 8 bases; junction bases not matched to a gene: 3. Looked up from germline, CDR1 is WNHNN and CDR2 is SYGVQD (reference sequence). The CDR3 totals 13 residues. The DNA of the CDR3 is TGCGCCAGCAGTGACCGACAGGGCGAAAAACTGTTTTTT. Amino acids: CASSDRQGEKLFF.

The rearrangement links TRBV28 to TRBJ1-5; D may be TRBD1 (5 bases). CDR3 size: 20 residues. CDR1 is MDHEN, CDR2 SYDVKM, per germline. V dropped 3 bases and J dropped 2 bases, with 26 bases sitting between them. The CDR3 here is CASSFGTGPGYQAGNQPQHF. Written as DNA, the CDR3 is TGTGCCAGCAGTTTTGGCACCGGGCCAGGGTATCAAGCGGGCAATCAGCCCCAGCATTTT. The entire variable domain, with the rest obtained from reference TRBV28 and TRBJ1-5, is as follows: DVKVTQSSRYLVKRTGEKVFLECVQDMDHENMFWYRQDPGLGLRLIYFSYDVKMKEKGDIPEGYSVSREKKERFSLILESASTNQTSMYLCASSFGTGPGYQAGNQPQHFGDGTRLSIL.

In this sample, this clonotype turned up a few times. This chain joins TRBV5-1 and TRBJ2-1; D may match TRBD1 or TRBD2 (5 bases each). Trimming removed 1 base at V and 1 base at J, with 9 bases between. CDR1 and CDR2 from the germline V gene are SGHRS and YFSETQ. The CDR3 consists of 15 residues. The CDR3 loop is CASSLTGLSYNEQFF. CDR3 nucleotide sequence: TGCGCCAGCAGCTTGACGGGGCTTTCCTACAATGAGCAGTTCTTC.

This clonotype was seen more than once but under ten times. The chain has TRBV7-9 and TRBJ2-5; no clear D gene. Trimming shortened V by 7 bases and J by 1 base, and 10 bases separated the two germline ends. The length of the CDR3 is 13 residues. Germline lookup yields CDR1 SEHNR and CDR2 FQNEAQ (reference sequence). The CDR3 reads CASNGQSQETQYF. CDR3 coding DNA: TGTGCCAGCAACGGGCAGTCCCAAGAGACCCAGTACTTC.

CDR3 protein: CASLAGRQGEQFF. In DNA, the CDR3 is TGTGCCAGCCTAGCGGGAAGGCAGGGTGAGCAGTTCTTC. This chain links TRBV2 with TRBJ2-1; TRBD2 matches at 9 bases. CDR1 SNHLY and CDR2 FYNNEI come from the germline V gene. The V and J ends lost 8 bases and 9 bases, in that order; junction bases with no gene match: 8. The CDR3 runs to 13 residues.

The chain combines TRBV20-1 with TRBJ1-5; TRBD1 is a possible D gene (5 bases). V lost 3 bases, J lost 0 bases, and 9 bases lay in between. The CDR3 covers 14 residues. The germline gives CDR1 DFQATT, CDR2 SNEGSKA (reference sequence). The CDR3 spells CSASEGPSNQPQHF. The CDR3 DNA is TGCAGTGCTAGTGAGGGACCTAGCAATCAGCCCCAGCATTTT.

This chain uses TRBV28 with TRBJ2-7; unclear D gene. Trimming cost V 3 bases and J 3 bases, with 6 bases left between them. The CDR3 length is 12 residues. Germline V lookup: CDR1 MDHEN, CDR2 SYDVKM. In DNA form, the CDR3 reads TGTGCCAGCAGTTTCGGCCGCTACGAGCAGTACTTC. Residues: CASSFGRYEQYF. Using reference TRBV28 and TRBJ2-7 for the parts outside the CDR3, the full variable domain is DVKVTQSSRYLVKRTGEKVFLECVQDMDHENMFWYRQDPGLGLRLIYFSYDVKMKEKGDIPEGYSVSREKKERFSLILESASTNQTSMYLCASSFGRYEQYFGPGTRLTVT.

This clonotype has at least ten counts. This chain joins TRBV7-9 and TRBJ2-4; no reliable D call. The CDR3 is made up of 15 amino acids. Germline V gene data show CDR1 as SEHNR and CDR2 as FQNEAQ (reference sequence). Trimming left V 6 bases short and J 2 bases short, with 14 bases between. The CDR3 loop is CASSRAIGSKNIQYF. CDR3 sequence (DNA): TGTGCCAGCAGTAGGGCTATCGGGTCCAAAAACATTCAGTACTTC.

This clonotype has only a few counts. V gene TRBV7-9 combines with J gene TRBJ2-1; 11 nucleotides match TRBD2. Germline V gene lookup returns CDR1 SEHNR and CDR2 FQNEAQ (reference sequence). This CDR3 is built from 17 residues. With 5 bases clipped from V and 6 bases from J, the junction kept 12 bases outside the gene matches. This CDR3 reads CASSTGTSGLFGNEQFF. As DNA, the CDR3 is TGTGCCAGCAGCACCGGGACTAGCGGTTTGTTTGGCAATGAGCAGTTCTTC.

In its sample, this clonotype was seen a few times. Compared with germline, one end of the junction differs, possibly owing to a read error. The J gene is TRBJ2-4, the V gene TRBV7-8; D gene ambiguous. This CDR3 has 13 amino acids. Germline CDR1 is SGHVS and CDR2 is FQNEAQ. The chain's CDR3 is CASSLGLWVRPHF. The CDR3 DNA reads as TGTGCCAGCAGCTTAGGTCTTTGGGTCCGGCCCCACTTC.

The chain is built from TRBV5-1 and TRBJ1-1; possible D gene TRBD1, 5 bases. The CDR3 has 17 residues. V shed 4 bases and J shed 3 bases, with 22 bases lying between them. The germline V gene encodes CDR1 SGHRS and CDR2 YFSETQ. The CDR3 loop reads CASSPGNSGIWDTEAFF. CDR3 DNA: TGCGCCAGCAGCCCAGGAAACTCAGGGATATGGGACACTGAAGCTTTCTTT. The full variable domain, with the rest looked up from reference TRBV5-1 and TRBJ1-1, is KAGVTQTPRYLIKTRGQQVTLSCSPISGHRSVSWYQQTPGQGLQFLFEYFSETQRNKGNFPGRFSGRQFSNSRSEMNVSTLELGDSALYLCASSPGNSGIWDTEAFFGQGTRLTVV.

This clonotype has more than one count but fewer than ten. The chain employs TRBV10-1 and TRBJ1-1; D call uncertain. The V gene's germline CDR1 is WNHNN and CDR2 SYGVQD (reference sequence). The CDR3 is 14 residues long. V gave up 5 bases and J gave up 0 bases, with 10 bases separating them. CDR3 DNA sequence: TGCGCCAGCAGTTTAAAGAGGATGAACACTGAAGCTTTCTTT. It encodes CASSLKRMNTEAFF.

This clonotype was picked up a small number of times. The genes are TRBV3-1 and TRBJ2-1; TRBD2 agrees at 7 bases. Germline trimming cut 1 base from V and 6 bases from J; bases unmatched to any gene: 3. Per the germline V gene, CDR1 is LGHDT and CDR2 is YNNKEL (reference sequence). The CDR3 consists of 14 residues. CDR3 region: CASSQGEGSNEQFF. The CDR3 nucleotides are TGTGCCAGCAGCCAAGGGGAGGGGAGCAATGAGCAGTTCTTC.

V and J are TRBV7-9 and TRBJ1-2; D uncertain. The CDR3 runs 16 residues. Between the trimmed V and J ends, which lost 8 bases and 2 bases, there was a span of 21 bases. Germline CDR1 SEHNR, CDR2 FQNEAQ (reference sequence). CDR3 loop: CASLRPESPMNYGYTF. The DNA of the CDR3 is TGTGCCAGCTTGAGACCGGAGTCCCCCATGAACTATGGCTACACCTTC. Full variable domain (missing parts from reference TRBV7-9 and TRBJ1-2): DTGVSQNPRHKITKRGQNVTFRCDPISEHNRLYWYRQTLGQGPEFLTYFQNEAQLEKSRLLSDRFSAERPKGSFSTLEIQRTEQGDSAMYLCASLRPESPMNYGYTFGSGTRLTVV.